These 18 T cell receptor beta chains were all obtained from the same sample, sequenced in a study of blood T cell repertoires in COVID-19. Generated by immunoSEQ multiplex PCR, the TCRdb table keeps only in-frame clones and is missing some. The sample lists roughly 230,000 clones, around 90% occurring once. Sequencing used peripheral blood. Receptors were obtained from a woman aged 60 to 75 with COVID-19, enrolled during active disease.

The CDR3 DNA sequence: TGCGCCAGCAGCGATCGGACAGGGACTTACGAGCAGTACTTC. It encodes CASSDRTGTYEQYF. The chain links TRBV5-1 to TRBJ2-7, with 8 bases fitting TRBD1. V was pared by 4 bases and J by 4 bases, with 7 bases of the junction left unmatched. This CDR3 comprises 14 residues. Germline CDR1 is SGHRS and CDR2 is YFSETQ. Full variable domain (rest looked up from reference TRBV5-1 and TRBJ2-7): KAGVTQTPRYLIKTRGQQVTLSCSPISGHRSVSWYQQTPGQGLQFLFEYFSETQRNKGNFPGRFSGRQFSNSRSEMNVSTLELGDSALYLCASSDRTGTYEQYFGPGTRLTVT.

The rearrangement uses TRBV6-5 and TRBJ2-7, with a tentative D call TRBD2 (7 bases). Trimming stripped 7 bases from V and 5 bases from J, with 15 bases between. Germline CDR1 reads MNHEY; CDR2 reads SVGAGI. This CDR3 is built from 13 residues. CDR3 sequence: CASTRGGANEQYF. The CDR3 DNA is TGTGCCAGCACCCGAGGGGGGGCCAACGAGCAGTACTTC.

The chain couples TRBV19 to TRBJ1-5; 7 bases are shared with TRBD1. CDR3 length equals 15 residues. Germline V CDR1 and CDR2: LNHDA, SQIVND (reference sequence). The V gene end was trimmed by 6 bases and the J gene end by 3 bases; junction bases not matched to a gene: 8. CDR3 DNA: TGTGCCAGTAGACAACAGGGGAGAGTCAATCAGCCCCAGCATTTT. Its translation is CASRQQGRVNQPQHF.

J is TRBJ1-1 and V is TRBV5-5; perhaps TRBD1 as D (5 bases). The V gene's germline CDR1 is SGHKS and CDR2 YYEKEE (reference sequence). The ends were cut back, 4 bases at V and 0 bases at J, with 10 bases in the middle. The CDR3 length is 14 residues. The CDR3 reads CASSPGHLNTEAFF. The CDR3 nucleotides read TGTGCCAGCAGCCCAGGACACCTGAACACTGAAGCTTTCTTT. The full variable domain, with the rest looked up from reference TRBV5-5 and TRBJ1-1, is DAGVTQSPTHLIKTRGQQVTLRCSPISGHKSVSWYQQVLGQGPQFIFQYYEKEERGRGNFPDRFSARQFPNYSSELNVNALLLGDSALYLCASSPGHLNTEAFFGQGTRLTVV.

The table lists this clone with a few counts. The J gene is TRBJ1-1, the V gene TRBV7-3; D unresolved. Germline CDR1 and CDR2: SGHTA and FQGTGA. This CDR3 has 14 amino acids. V lost 0 bases and J lost 1, with 6 bases in between. This CDR3 is CASSLTGWNTEAFF. The DNA for the CDR3 is TGTGCCAGCAGCTTAACCGGGTGGAACACTGAAGCTTTCTTT. The variable domain in full, completed from reference TRBV7-3 and TRBJ1-1, reads GAGVSQTPSNKVTEKGKYVELRCDPISGHTALYWYRQSLGQGPEFLIYFQGTGAADDSGLPNDRFFAVRPEGSVSTLKIQRTERGDSAVYLCASSLTGWNTEAFFGQGTRLTVV.

The gene calls are TRBV7-3 and TRBJ2-6; D may be TRBD2 (5 bases). CDR1 is SGHTA, CDR2 FQGTGA, per germline. This CDR3 comprises 15 residues. V was cut by 5 bases and J by 4 bases, with 12 bases left in between. The CDR3 sequence is CASSIGRAGANVLTF. CDR3 coding DNA: TGTGCCAGCAGCATAGGGCGGGCCGGGGCCAACGTCCTGACTTTC.

V is TRBV5-1 and J is TRBJ2-1; TRBD1 is a possible D gene (5 bases). This CDR3 is built from 13 residues. The ends were cut back, 4 bases at V and 1 base at J, with 6 bases in the middle. Germline V CDR1 and CDR2: SGHRS, YFSETQ. CDR3 region: CASSRQSYNEQFF. CDR3 sequence (DNA): TGCGCCAGCAGCCGACAGTCCTACAATGAGCAGTTCTTC.

The rearrangement uses TRBV30 and TRBJ2-1; weak D call: TRBD2 (5 bases). The germline V gene encodes CDR1 GTSNPN and CDR2 SVGIG (reference sequence). V lost 2 bases and J 8 bases, leaving 10 bases between the germline ends. The CDR3 spans 12 residues. The CDR3 DNA is TGTGCCTGGAGTCGTATGAGGGATGAGCAGTTCTTC. It codes for CAWSRMRDEQFF.

The rearrangement joins TRBV18 to TRBJ1-1; no reliable D call. V was shortened by 1 base and J by 1 base, with 7 bases between the two germline ends. Per the germline V gene, CDR1 is KGHSH and CDR2 is LQKENI. This CDR3 has 14 residues. The CDR3 DNA is TGTGCCAGCTCACCACTCCGGGAGAACACTGAAGCTTTCTTT. Translating gives CASSPLRENTEAFF.

This sequence joins TRBV6-1 and TRBJ1-1; weak D call: TRBD1 (6 bases). Trimming removed 1 base at V and 3 bases at J, with 12 bases between. This CDR3 contains 15 residues. CDR1 is MNHNS, CDR2 SASEGT, per germline. The CDR3, as DNA: TGTGCCAGCAGTGAAGACTGGGGGCCGGACACTGAAGCTTTCTTT. This sequence encodes CASSEDWGPDTEAFF.

The CDR3 reads CASSSTGQILEPQHF. The CDR3 DNA reads TGTGCCAGCAGCTCTACTGGACAGATTCTAGAGCCCCAGCATTTT. The chain joins TRBV7-2 to TRBJ1-5, with TRBD1 as a possible D gene (6 bases). This CDR3 region has 15 residues. V was cut by 4 bases and J by 8 bases, with 18 bases left in between. In germline, CDR1 is SGHTA, CDR2 FQGNSA.

This chain joins TRBV11-3 and TRBJ2-2; 10 bases agree with TRBD1. Per the germline V gene, CDR1 is SGHNT and CDR2 is YENEEA. V gave up 5 bases and J gave up 5 bases; unmatched junction bases: 11. This CDR3 contains 17 residues. CDR3 amino acids: CASSRGTGATYTGELFF. CDR3 in DNA: TGTGCCAGCAGCCGCGGGACAGGGGCTACCTATACCGGGGAGCTGTTTTTT.

This clone showed up just once. V gene TRBV19 combines with J gene TRBJ1-5; possibly TRBD1 for D (5 bases). V was trimmed by 6 bases and J by 3 bases, leaving 6 bases between them. Germline assignment: CDR1 LNHDA and CDR2 SQIVND (reference sequence). The CDR3 is 12 amino acids. The CDR3 spells CASRGLNQPQHF. Here the CDR3 DNA reads TGTGCCAGTAGGGGGCTCAATCAGCCCCAGCATTTT.

The chain carries TRBV9 and TRBJ1-1; 10 bases are shared with TRBD1. Trimming took 0 bases from V and 1 from J; bases not matched to a gene: 9. This CDR3 has 18 amino acids. CDR1 is SGDLS and CDR2 is YYNGEE in the germline V gene. CDR3 residues: CASSVGLVGQGPNTEAFF. CDR3 in DNA: TGTGCCAGCAGCGTAGGGTTAGTGGGACAGGGGCCGAACACTGAAGCTTTCTTT.

For the CDR3, the DNA is TGTGCCAGCAGTGACGGTCCGGAGTATCAGCCCCAGCATTTT. It encodes CASSDGPEYQPQHF. The chain links TRBV6-4 to TRBJ1-5; the D is unclear. The CDR3 is made up of 14 amino acids. The germline V gene has CDR1 MRHNA and CDR2 SNTAGT. V was trimmed by 2 bases and J by 5 bases, leaving 10 bases between them.

The J gene is TRBJ1-3, the V gene TRBV19; D call uncertain. This CDR3 comprises 13 residues. In germline, CDR1 is LNHDA, CDR2 SQIVND (reference sequence). Trimming took off 3 bases at V and 0 bases at J, with 3 bases between the two ends. The CDR3 spells CASSMSSGNTIYF. Here the CDR3 DNA reads TGTGCCAGTAGTATGAGCTCTGGAAACACCATATATTTT.

J is TRBJ2-7 and V is TRBV5-4; 8 bases are shared with TRBD1. Germline CDR1 reads SGHNT; CDR2 reads YYREEE (reference sequence). J was trimmed by 4 bases and V by 4 bases; bases with no gene match: 7. This CDR3 is 14 amino acids long. The CDR3 is CASSTDRGKYEQYF. The DNA for the CDR3 is TGTGCCAGCAGCACCGACAGGGGAAAGTACGAGCAGTACTTC.

This sequence joins TRBV11-3 and TRBJ2-1; 7 nucleotides line up with TRBD2. Germline CDR1 and CDR2: SGHNT and YENEEA. Trimming removed 0 bases from V and 0 bases from J; junction bases left unmatched: 2. The CDR3 covers 16 residues. CDR3 protein: CASSLEGTNSYNEQFF. CDR3 coding DNA: TGTGCCAGCAGCTTAGAAGGGACTAACTCCTACAATGAGCAGTTCTTC.